What follows is one T cell receptor (beta chain) and its context. Its antigen remains unknown. Germline values: CDR1 MNHEY, CDR2 SVGAGI. The length of the CDR3 is 12 residues. With 7 bases removed from V and 1 base from J, the gap between germline ends came to 7 bases. This entry belongs to a study of cytomegalovirus exposure and HLA in healthy donors. The primer mix had 60 Vbeta and 13 Jbeta primers. TCRdb's table, derived via immunoSEQ multiplex PCR, lists solely in-frame clones and lacks some. The table shows some 200,000 clones, with approximately 82% occurring only once. Findings and caveats of the study: Later on, an analysis found that several of the most significant clusters appeared to be linked to common viral pathogens, which included parvovirus B19. Cytomegalovirus status, reportedly, was diagnosed with high specificity and sensitivity by the classifier.

What was sequenced was PBMCs. This chain connects TRBV6-5 to TRBJ1-1; possible D gene TRBD1, 5 bases. The TCR was taken from a man between 18 and 35 years old in good health and CMV-seronegative. CDR3 coding DNA: TGTGCCAGCACCCAGGGGAACACTGAAGCTTTCTTT. Protein: CASTQGNTEAFF.